The following is a TCR beta chain sequence with its context. As yet, its antigen is unknown. This sample stems from a study of T-cell memory formation after mild COVID-19. For the study at large: The study found TCR clusters largely donor specific.

TCR alpha and TCR beta cDNA libraries carrying sample barcodes and UMIs were produced by 5'RACE using constant-segment primers. TCRdb recomputed calls from the 5' RACE reads with MiXCR, one row per CDR3 protein. This table has 450,000 or so distinct CDR3 sequences, 20% to 30% appearing once. The study, taken as a whole, reports: While clones contracting from day 15 to 85 were balanced between CD4 and CD8, later expanders leaned CD4+. The CD4+ clones that contracted clustered mainly within CM and EM, and the CD8+ clones concentrated in EMRA.

V lost 9 bases, J lost 2 bases, and 12 bases lay in between. This CDR3 is 13 amino acids long. Material for sequencing was PBMCs or a T cell subset sorted from them (not recorded which). The clonotype originates from an adult woman who had mild COVID-19 (a few samples of this study predate the infection). Cell type and time point are not known. This sequence joins TRBV12-3 or TRBV12-4 and TRBJ2-3; D might be TRBD2 (5 bases). CDR3 bases: TGTGCCAGTCTAGAGGGCAACACAGATACGCAGTATTTT. Its protein product is CASLEGNTDTQYF.